This is a list of T cell receptor beta chains from one sample in a study of T cells in localized non-small cell lung cancer. The method was immunoSEQ multiplex PCR; TCRdb's version includes in-frame clones alone and lacks a portion of them. The data show about 14,000 clones, around 81% seen once. Sequencing used peripheral blood, obtained before any cancer treatment. Receptors originate from a female donor at least 60 years old with stage I squamous cell lung carcinoma. CDR3s include the opening cysteine and the closing phenylalanine or tryptophan. A D gene is named only where the DNA matches it firmly. Only some rows state a clone size, as once, few, many or a class for expanded clones.

D gene,clone size,V gene,CDR3 length,J gene,CDR3 DNA,CDR3 protein
TRBD1,once,TRBV19,14,TRBJ1-1,TGTGCCAGTAGTATCACAGGGGAAGTGACTGAAGCTTTCTTT,CASSITGEVTEAFF
NA,NA,TRBV19,13,TRBJ1-1,TGTGCCAGTAGTAACAGGCAGGACACTGAAGCTTTCTTT,CASSNRQDTEAFF
TRBD1,NA,TRBV7-9,15,TRBJ2-3,TGTGCCAGCAGCGTCCCAGGGGGCATAACAGATACGCAGTATTTT,CASSVPGGITDTQYF
NA,NA,TRBV6-5,11,TRBJ1-1,TGTGCCAGCAAAATAGTAGAGACGGTTTTCTTT,CASKIVETVFF
TRBD1,once,TRBV19,16,TRBJ2-6,TGTGCCAGTAGATCGGACAGGGGAGCTGGGGCCAACGTCCTGACTTTC,CASRSDRGAGANVLTF
TRBD1,NA,TRBV19,15,TRBJ1-1,TGTGCCAGTAGCAGATTGGACAGGGTGAACACTGAAGCTTTCTTT,CASSRLDRVNTEAFF
NA,NA,TRBV7-8,12,TRBJ1-4,TGTGCCAGCAGCCCTCCGGGTGAAAAACTGTTTTTT,CASSPPGEKLFF
NA,NA,TRBV9,16,TRBJ1-4,TGTGCCAGCAGCGTAGACTCCCTGCAAGCTAATGAAAAACTGTTTTTT,CASSVDSLQANEKLFF
NA,NA,TRBV7-2,14,TRBJ1-1,TGTGCCAGCAGCTTATTTTGGATGAACACTGAAGCTTTCTTT,CASSLFWMNTEAFF
TRBD2,NA,TRBV2,14,TRBJ2-7,TGTGCCAGCAGCTCGGGACTAGCGGGGCAGGAGCAGTACTTC,CASSSGLAGQEQYF
TRBD1,NA,TRBV4-1,19,TRBJ2-7,TGCGCCAGCAGCCAACATACCCTCCGTCCGGGACAGGAGTCCTACGAGCAGTACTTC,CASSQHTLRPGQESYEQYF
NA,NA,TRBV4-3,18,TRBJ1-4,TGCGCCAGCAGCCAAGATCTGAGCTCTAGGAGCACTAATGAAAAACTGTTTTTT,CASSQDLSSRSTNEKLFF
TRBD1,NA,TRBV7-9,15,TRBJ2-7,TGTGCCAGCAGCTTAGTCGGACAGGGAAGTTACGAGCAGTACTTC,CASSLVGQGSYEQYF
NA,NA,TRBV2,14,TRBJ2-7,TGTGCCAGCAGTGAAGGTAGCGGACTGTACGAGCAGTACTTC,CASSEGSGLYEQYF
NA,NA,TRBV5-1,13,TRBJ1-2,TGCGCCAGCAGCGCAGGGGAGAACTATGGCTACACCTTC,CASSAGENYGYTF
TRBD2,NA,TRBV11-3,18,TRBJ2-1,TGTGCCAGCAGCTCCCGGAAGCGCAGCGGGGGGGCTTACAATGAGCAGTTCTTC,CASSSRKRSGGAYNEQFF
NA,NA,TRBV28,15,TRBJ2-7,TGTGCCAGCAGGCTAGGCGCAGGGCACCCCTACGAGCAGTACTTC,CASRLGAGHPYEQYF
NA,NA,TRBV21-1,14,TRBJ1-5,TGTGCCAGCATCTCAGCAGGGGTGCATCAGCCCCAGCATTTT,CASISAGVHQPQHF
NA,NA,TRBV11-2,14,TRBJ2-1,TGTGCCAGCAGCTACGGACGGGGCTTGAATGAGCAGTTCTTC,CASSYGRGLNEQFF
NA,few,TRBV11-1,16,TRBJ2-3,TGTGCCAGCAGCTTAGAGGTAGGGGACCGCACAGATACGCAGTATTTT,CASSLEVGDRTDTQYF
NA,NA,TRBV2,14,TRBJ1-1,TGTGCCAGCAGTGGGGTGAGGATGAACACTGAAGCTTTCTTT,CASSGVRMNTEAFF
NA,NA,TRBV7-3,13,TRBJ1-2,TGTGCCAGCAGCCGACAGCAAGACTGGGGCTACACCTTC,CASSRQQDWGYTF
TRBD2,few,TRBV9,16,TRBJ2-1,TGTGCCAGCAGCGTTGGAGCGGGGTTCGCCTACAATGAGCAGTTCTTC,CASSVGAGFAYNEQFF
TRBD2,NA,TRBV7-9,15,TRBJ2-3,TGTGCCAGCAGCGCATATAGCGGGGCCACAGATACGCAGTATTTT,CASSAYSGATDTQYF
NA,NA,TRBV2,15,TRBJ1-2,TGTGCCAGCAGTGAAATTCTGGGAGGTAACTATGGCTACACCTTC,CASSEILGGNYGYTF
NA,NA,TRBV19,17,TRBJ2-7,TGTGCCAGTAGTATAGGAGGCAGGATTCCGAGCTCCTACGAGCAGTACTTC,CASSIGGRIPSSYEQYF
NA,once,TRBV7-8,11,TRBJ1-4,TGTGCCAGCAGCCCCTCGGCCCGACTGTTTTTT,CASSPSARLFF
NA,few,TRBV7-2,14,TRBJ1-1,TGTGCCAGCAGCCGGGGACGGCTGAACACTGAAGCTTTCTTT,CASSRGRLNTEAFF
NA,NA,TRBV6-5,14,TRBJ1-1,TGTGCCAGCAGCCAACCCAAGTTGAGAACTGAAGCTTTCTTT,CASSQPKLRTEAFF
TRBD2,NA,TRBV19,13,TRBJ2-7,TGTGCCAGTAGCGGACTAGCGGGGAAGGAGCAGTACTTC,CASSGLAGKEQYF
NA,NA,TRBV7-9,15,TRBJ1-3,TGTGCCAGCAGCCCCCCTTTCAGGGTTGGAAACACCATATATTTT,CASSPPFRVGNTIYF
TRBD1,NA,TRBV5-5,14,TRBJ1-2,TGTGCCAGCAGCTGGGGACAGAGTAACTATGGCTACACCTTC,CASSWGQSNYGYTF
TRBD1,NA,TRBV28,14,TRBJ1-1,TGTGCCAGCAGCTTGGGACAGCGAAACACTGAAGCTTTCTTT,CASSLGQRNTEAFF
NA,NA,TRBV5-5,12,TRBJ1-1,TGTGCCAGCAGCTTAATGAACACTGAAGCTTTCTTT,CASSLMNTEAFF
NA,NA,TRBV30,15,TRBJ1-2,TGTGCCTGGAGTGTAGGGGCGGCTGACGGGGGAGGCTACACCTTC,CAWSVGAADGGGYTF
NA,NA,TRBV20-1,11,TRBJ1-1,TGCAGTGCTAGGATGGGGGTTGGAGCTTTCTTT,CSARMGVGAFF
NA,NA,TRBV9,15,TRBJ2-1,TGTGCCAGCAGCGCCGAGGGGTCCTCCTACAATGAGCAGTTCTTC,CASSAEGSSYNEQFF
NA,NA,TRBV7-2,12,TRBJ2-1,TGTGCCAGCAGCTTAAGGAAAAATGAGCAGTTCTTC,CASSLRKNEQFF
TRBD1,NA,TRBV11-3,19,TRBJ1-1,TGTGCCAGCAGCTTAGTGAGGGGGGGGACAGGGCTATGGAACACTGAAGCTTTCTTT,CASSLVRGGTGLWNTEAFF
TRBD2,NA,TRBV7-2,17,TRBJ2-1,TGTGCCAGCAGCTTAGCCGGAACAGCGGGGGGCTACAATGAGCAGTTCTTC,CASSLAGTAGGYNEQFF
NA,NA,TRBV7-4,12,TRBJ2-7,TGTGCCAGCAGCTTGGCGGCCAACGAGCAGTACTTC,CASSLAANEQYF
NA,NA,TRBV14,16,TRBJ1-6,TGTGCCAGCAGCCAAAGGGGCCCAGGTTATAATTCACCCCTCCACTTT,CASSQRGPGYNSPLHF
NA,NA,TRBV18,13,TRBJ2-7,TGTGCCAGCTCACGTGGACTCCTTTCTGAGCAGTACTTC,CASSRGLLSEQYF
NA,NA,TRBV27,12,TRBJ2-1,TGTGCCAGCAGTTTATCGGGGAGAGAGCAGTTCTTC,CASSLSGREQFF
NA,NA,TRBV25-1,13,TRBJ2-5,TGTGCCAGCAGTGTGAGTGGAGGGGCGACCCAGTACTTC,CASSVSGGATQYF
NA,NA,TRBV18,16,TRBJ1-4,TGTGCCAGCTCACCACCCCAGGTGGGGACGGGGGAAAAACTGTTTTTT,CASSPPQVGTGEKLFF
TRBD1,NA,TRBV4-3,18,TRBJ1-1,TGCGCCAGCAGCCAAGGAGAGGGGGCGCAACCCGTGGGCACTGAAGCTTTCTTT,CASSQGEGAQPVGTEAFF
TRBD1,NA,TRBV11-2,17,TRBJ1-2,TGTGCCAGCAGCTTGTATCGGGGACAGGGAGTTTGGCATGGCTACACCTTC,CASSLYRGQGVWHGYTF
TRBD2,NA,TRBV5-6,16,TRBJ2-7,TGTGCCAGCAGCTACTGGACTAGCGGGGGGGCCGGGGAGCAGTACTTC,CASSYWTSGGAGEQYF
NA,NA,TRBV2,13,TRBJ2-7,TGTGCCAGCAGTGAAGCGCTCTCCTACGAGCAGTACTTC,CASSEALSYEQYF
NA,NA,TRBV5-6,14,TRBJ1-5,TGTGCCAGCAGCTTGGGGCCAGGGGAACAGCCCCAGCATTTT,CASSLGPGEQPQHF
TRBD1,NA,TRBV7-9,16,TRBJ1-6,TGTGCCAGCAGCTTAGGGACAGGCCTTATTAATTCACCCCTCCACTTT,CASSLGTGLINSPLHF
TRBD1,few,TRBV4-3,17,TRBJ2-7,TGCGCCAGCAGCCTCCAACCTATGGGGACAGACAGCAACGAGCAGTACTTC,CASSLQPMGTDSNEQYF
TRBD1,NA,TRBV7-2,16,TRBJ1-6,TGTGCCAGCAGCTCCGCCGGGACAGTCGTTAATTCACCCCTCCACTTT,CASSSAGTVVNSPLHF
TRBD1,NA,TRBV6-1,13,TRBJ2-7,TGTGCCAGCCGAGGACAGGGGTCTTACGAGCAGTACTTC,CASRGQGSYEQYF